Detailed here is one T cell receptor (beta chain). V shed 2 bases, J shed 10 bases, and the junction held 5 bases outside the gene matches. This CDR3 is built from 15 residues. The germline V gene has CDR1 SGHTA and CDR2 FQGNSA. Template for every sorted-subset replicate PCR totaled around 200 ng DNA, around 33,000 T cell genomes. Measured with immunoSEQ multiplex PCR; TCRdb has only the in-frame clones, and not every one. The repertoire holds about 2 million clones, with 90% to 95% as singletons. Donation came from healthy HIV-negative adults that had no recent acute infections or vaccinations. This sample was included in a study of shared clonotypes between healthy human individuals.

This clonotype originated in a man between 18 and 29 years old in good health. Sequenced: naive CD4+ T cells sorted from blood. As for subset: CD45RA+ positively selected. The chain carries TRBV7-2 and TRBJ1-6; 10 bases align to TRBD1. CDR3 region: CASSLKGTGVSPLHF. CDR3 nucleotides: TGTGCCAGCAGCTTAAAAGGGACAGGGGTCTCACCCCTCCACTTT.